Listed below are T cell receptor beta chains from one sample, sequenced in a study of OX40 agonist ivuxolimab in advanced cancers. Clones were sequenced by immunoSEQ multiplex PCR, and TCRdb holds only the in-frame ones, with some missing. The sample lists 100,000 to 120,000 clones, approximately 89% occurring once. The sequences come from CD4+ or CD8+ T cells sorted from blood, collected in a trial of the OX40 agonist ivuxolimab. The receptor source for this set is an adult with an advanced solid tumor such as melanoma, head and neck, liver or kidney cancer. Both conserved end residues are part of each CDR3. D genes are given only for firm matches. Expanded clones are given a class, and other clones once, few, many or no size at all.

J gene	D gene	V gene	clone size	CDR3 protein	CDR3 DNA
TRBJ1-4	.	TRBV6-6	.	CASSRTKTNEKLFF	TGTGCCAGCAGCCGGACCAAAACTAATGAAAAACTGTTTTTT
TRBJ1-2	.	TRBV29-1	.	CSGGSQGNGYTF	TGCAGCGGAGGTTCACAGGGAAATGGCTACACCTTC
TRBJ1-3	TRBD1	TRBV5-1	.	CASSLETGSGNTIYF	TGCGCCAGCAGCTTGGAGACAGGGTCCGGAAACACCATATATTTT
TRBJ2-3	.	TRBV19	.	CASSREVGGTPSTDTQYF	TGTGCCAGTAGTAGGGAGGTCGGCGGGACACCTAGCACAGATACGCAGTATTTT
TRBJ2-3	TRBD2	TRBV7-4	once	CASSLGTSGGRGTDTQYF	TGTGCCAGCAGCTTAGGGACTAGCGGGGGTAGGGGCACAGATACGCAGTATTTT
TRBJ1-2	.	TRBV6-5	.	CASGNRLYGYTF	TGTGCCAGCGGCAATAGACTCTATGGCTACACCTTC
TRBJ1-1	TRBD1	TRBV18	.	CASSPRLQGAGGTEAFF	TGTGCCAGCTCACCACGGCTTCAGGGGGCAGGAGGCACTGAAGCTTTCTTT
TRBJ2-5	TRBD1	TRBV5-1	.	CASSLGTGAGETQYF	TGCGCCAGCAGCTTGGGGACAGGGGCTGGGGAGACCCAGTACTTC
TRBJ2-3	TRBD2	TRBV4-3	.	CASSPRTSGKKPLSTDTQYF	TGCGCCAGCAGCCCTAGGACTAGCGGGAAAAAGCCCCTAAGCACAGATACGCAGTATTTT
TRBJ2-7	.	TRBV5-4	.	CASSLVGQSIGEQYF	TGTGCCAGCAGCTTGGTTGGACAGTCGATCGGGGAGCAGTACTTC
TRBJ2-1	.	TRBV5-1	.	CASSPTRNEQFF	TGCGCCAGCAGCCCGACACGGAATGAGCAGTTCTTC
TRBJ2-5	TRBD2	TRBV28	.	CATEEGLAYRGTQYF	TGTGCCACCGAAGAGGGACTAGCCTACAGGGGGACCCAGTACTTC
TRBJ2-7	.	TRBV7-9	.	CASSLFDDYEQYF	TGTGCCAGCAGCTTATTCGATGATTACGAGCAGTACTTC
TRBJ1-1	.	TRBV7-2	once	CASSLGLWAVNTEAFF	TGTGCCAGCAGCTTAGGCTTGTGGGCGGTTAACACTGAAGCTTTCTTT
TRBJ1-1	.	TRBV19	once	CASRGRRGSEAFF	TGTGCCAGTAGGGGCAGGAGGGGATCTGAAGCTTTCTTT
TRBJ1-2	.	TRBV6-6	.	CASSYSLQGYGYTF	TGTGCCAGCAGTTACTCCCTGCAGGGGTATGGCTACACCTTC
TRBJ2-1	TRBD2	TRBV11-2	.	CASSLEGTSRSSQLGEQFF	TGTGCCAGCAGCTTAGAGGGGACTAGCCGGAGCTCGCAGTTGGGTGAGCAGTTCTTC
TRBJ2-2	.	TRBV27	.	CASSVTHEPPFTGELFF	TGTGCCAGCAGTGTTACGCACGAACCCCCCTTCACCGGGGAGCTGTTTTTT
TRBJ1-1	.	TRBV5-1	once	CASSISGEVLAFF	TGCGCCAGCAGCATTTCGGGGGAGGTCCTCGCTTTCTTT
TRBJ2-2	.	TRBV18	once	CASSPNSRGTGELFF	TGTGCCAGCTCACCTAATTCTAGGGGAACCGGGGAGCTGTTTTTT
TRBJ2-7	TRBD1	TRBV4-2	.	CASSQGTGQGFGEYF	TGTGCCAGCAGCCAAGGAACCGGACAGGGCTTCGGAGAGTACTTC
TRBJ2-3	TRBD2	TRBV4-1	.	CASSQGRLAGSSTDTQYF	TGCGCCAGCAGCCAAGGACGACTAGCGGGTTCTAGCACAGATACGCAGTATTTT
TRBJ2-7	.	TRBV5-1	.	CASSLSGSRDEQYF	TGCGCCAGCAGCTTGTCCGGGAGTCGGGACGAGCAGTACTTC
TRBJ2-7	.	TRBV27	.	CASSRTETGASYEQYF	TGTGCCAGCAGTCGAACCGAGACAGGAGCATCGTACGAGCAGTACTTC
TRBJ1-2	.	TRBV29-1	.	CSVDEKGFNYGYTF	TGCAGCGTTGATGAGAAGGGGTTCAACTATGGCTACACCTTC
TRBJ1-1	.	TRBV20-1	few	CSVWAGTEAFF	TGCAGTGTCTGGGCAGGGACTGAAGCTTTCTTT
TRBJ2-3	.	TRBV5-6	.	CASSPYGRSSTDTQYF	TGTGCCAGCAGCCCATACGGCCGTAGTAGCACAGATACGCAGTATTTT
TRBJ1-1	.	TRBV7-2	.	CASSPARTESNTEAFF	TGTGCCAGCAGCCCAGCCCGAACAGAGTCGAACACTGAAGCTTTCTTT
TRBJ1-1	.	TRBV2	.	CASSDRLAPLNTEAFF	TGTGCCAGCAGTGATAGGTTGGCACCACTGAACACTGAAGCTTTCTTT
TRBJ2-7	TRBD2	TRBV4-3	.	CASSQVSGRNEQYF	TGCGCCAGCAGCCAAGTGAGCGGGAGAAACGAGCAGTACTTC
TRBJ2-7	TRBD1	TRBV7-7	.	CASSLGQGSHEQYF	TGTGCTAGCAGCTTGGGACAGGGGAGTCACGAGCAGTACTTC
TRBJ1-6	TRBD1	TRBV11-2	few	CASRKGGYESLHF	TGTGCCAGCAGAAAAGGGGGCTATGAGTCCCTCCACTTT
TRBJ1-5	.	TRBV7-9	.	CASSLGGVGSLNQPQHF	TGTGCCAGCAGCTTAGGGGGCGTGGGTAGCCTTAATCAGCCCCAGCATTTT
TRBJ1-5	.	TRBV10-3	.	CAISDGEGGYQPQHF	TGTGCCATCAGTGACGGAGAGGGGGGTTATCAGCCCCAGCATTTT
TRBJ1-2	.	TRBV7-2	.	CASSLLGPNYGYTF	TGTGCCAGCAGCTTATTAGGGCCTAACTATGGCTACACCTTC
TRBJ2-5	.	TRBV7-3	.	CASSPTPQETQYF	TGTGCCAGCAGCCCTACGCCCCAAGAGACCCAGTACTTC
TRBJ2-3	TRBD2	TRBV9	.	CASSVVTSGTDTQYF	TGTGCCAGCAGCGTAGTGACTAGCGGCACAGATACGCAGTATTTT
TRBJ1-6	TRBD1	TRBV19	few	CASSIPGQDYSPLHF	TGTGCCAGTAGTATACCGGGACAGGATTATTCACCCCTCCACTTT